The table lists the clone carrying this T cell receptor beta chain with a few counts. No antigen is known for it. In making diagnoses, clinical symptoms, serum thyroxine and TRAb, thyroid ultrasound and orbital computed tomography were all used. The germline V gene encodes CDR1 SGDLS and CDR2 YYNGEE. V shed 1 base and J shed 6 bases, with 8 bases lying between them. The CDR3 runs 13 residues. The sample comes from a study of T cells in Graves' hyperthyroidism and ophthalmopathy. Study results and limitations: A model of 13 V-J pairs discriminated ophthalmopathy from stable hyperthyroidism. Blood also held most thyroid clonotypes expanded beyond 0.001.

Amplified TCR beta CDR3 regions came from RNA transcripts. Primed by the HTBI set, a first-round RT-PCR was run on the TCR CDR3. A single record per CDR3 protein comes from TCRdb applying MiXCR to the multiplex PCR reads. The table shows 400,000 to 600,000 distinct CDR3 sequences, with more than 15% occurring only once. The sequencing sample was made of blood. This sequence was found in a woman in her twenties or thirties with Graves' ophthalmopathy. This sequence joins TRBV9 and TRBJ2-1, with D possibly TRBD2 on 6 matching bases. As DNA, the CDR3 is TGTGCCAGCAGCGTACCCGGGGGCAATGAGCAGTTCTTC. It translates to CASSVPGGNEQFF.